This entry features one T cell receptor beta chain sequence. The antigen is not known. The CDR3 loop spans 14 amino acids. Germline V gene lookup returns CDR1 SEHNR and CDR2 FQNEAQ (reference sequence). The V gene end was trimmed by 5 bases and the J gene end by 10 bases; junction bases not matched to a gene: 5. This sample was taken from a study of cytomegalovirus exposure and HLA in healthy donors. About the research overall: Some 180 million T cells yielded 100 million or so unique TCR beta sequences in earlier analysis. Study-level points and caveats: As a later analysis showed, a missense DCLRE1C variant was linked to trimming of TCR beta V- and J-genes.

Unrecorded immune exposure was likely among donors, who were nominally healthy when sampled. A multiplex PCR was run with 60 Vbeta primers and 13 Jbeta primers. Assay: immunoSEQ multiplex PCR; the TCRdb copy retains only in-frame clones and omits some. Of some 150,000 clones in the sample, approximately 60% were seen once. The material sequenced was PBMCs. The clonotype was recovered from an older woman in good health and CMV-seropositive. The chain combines TRBV7-9 with TRBJ2-3; 14 bases fit TRBD2. The CDR3 DNA sequence: TGTGCCAGCAGCCCTGGACTAGCGGGAGGTGCGCAGTATTTT. Protein product: CASSPGLAGGAQYF.